This T cell receptor beta chain came from a study of blood T cells in healthy people across ages. Broader study findings: Per million T cells, the diversity of TCR beta decreased roughly linearly as age advanced.

The authors ran a second PCR of about 7 to 11 cycles using a sample-barcoded 5' primer and a J-beta primer mix. TCRdb reprocessed the 5' RACE reads via MiXCR and lists one record per CDR3 protein. The profile shows 1.5 million to 2 million distinct CDR3 sequences, around half of them singletons. Trimming at V came to 4 bases and at J to 9 bases, leaving 9 bases not matched to a gene. Germline V gives CDR1 DFQATT, CDR2 SNEGSKA (reference sequence). The CDR3 has 14 amino acids. Turning to this clonotype: Antigen specificity is unknown.

Sequenced sample: blood. The clonotype originates from a woman aged 40 to 50 in good health. This sequence joins TRBV20-1 and TRBJ2-1; 10 nucleotides agree with TRBD2. The CDR3 DNA is TGCAGTGCTAACGCCCAGCGGGGGGGAGGTGAGCAGTTCTTC. Translated, it gives CSANAQRGGGEQFF.